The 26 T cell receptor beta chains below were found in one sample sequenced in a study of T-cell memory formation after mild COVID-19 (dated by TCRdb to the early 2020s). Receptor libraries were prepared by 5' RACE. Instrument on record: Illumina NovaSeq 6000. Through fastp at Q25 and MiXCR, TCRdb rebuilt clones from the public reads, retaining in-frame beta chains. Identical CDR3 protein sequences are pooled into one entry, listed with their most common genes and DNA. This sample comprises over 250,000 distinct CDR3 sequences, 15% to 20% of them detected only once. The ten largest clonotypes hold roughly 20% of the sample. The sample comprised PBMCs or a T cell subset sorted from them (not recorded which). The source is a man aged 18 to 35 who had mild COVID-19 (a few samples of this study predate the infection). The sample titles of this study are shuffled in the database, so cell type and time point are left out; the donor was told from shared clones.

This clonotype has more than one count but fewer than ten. The CDR3: CASSLSGGRAYEQYF. CDR3 coding DNA: TGTGCCAGCAGCCTCAGTGGCGGCAGGGCCTACGAGCAGTACTTC. This chain connects TRBV12-3 or TRBV12-4 to TRBJ2-7; a weak D match, TRBD1 (5 bases). The CDR3 length is 15 residues. The V end was cut by 6 bases, the J end by 2 bases, with 17 bases between.

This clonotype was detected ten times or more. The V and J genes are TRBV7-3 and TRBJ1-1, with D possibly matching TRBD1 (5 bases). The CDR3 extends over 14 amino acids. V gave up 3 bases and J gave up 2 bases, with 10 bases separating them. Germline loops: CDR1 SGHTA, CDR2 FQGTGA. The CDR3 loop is CASSLGVSNTEAFF. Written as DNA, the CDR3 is TGTGCCAGCAGCTTGGGGGTATCCAACACTGAAGCTTTCTTT.

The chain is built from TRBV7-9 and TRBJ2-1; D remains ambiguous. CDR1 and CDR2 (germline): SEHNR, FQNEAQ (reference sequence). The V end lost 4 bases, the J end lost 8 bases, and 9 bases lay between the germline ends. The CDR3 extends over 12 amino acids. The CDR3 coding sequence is TGTGCCAGCAGCTCGTGGCCGGATGAGCAGTTCTTC. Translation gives CASSSWPDEQFF.

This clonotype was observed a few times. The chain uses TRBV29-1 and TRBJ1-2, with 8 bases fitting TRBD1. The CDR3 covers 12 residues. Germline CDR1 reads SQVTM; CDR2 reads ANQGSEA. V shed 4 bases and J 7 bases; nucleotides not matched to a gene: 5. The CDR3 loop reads CSVGQGLSGYTF. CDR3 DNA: TGCAGCGTTGGACAGGGGTTGAGTGGCTACACCTTC.

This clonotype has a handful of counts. In DNA, the CDR3 is TGTGCCAGCAGCACGGGACGGTTGTTCACTGAAGCTTTCTTT. Translating gives CASSTGRLFTEAFF. J is TRBJ1-1 and V is TRBV7-9, with D perhaps TRBD1 (5 bases). CDR1 is SEHNR and CDR2 is FQNEAQ in the germline V gene (reference sequence). V was pared by 5 bases and J by 4 bases, with 14 bases between. The CDR3 has 14 residues.

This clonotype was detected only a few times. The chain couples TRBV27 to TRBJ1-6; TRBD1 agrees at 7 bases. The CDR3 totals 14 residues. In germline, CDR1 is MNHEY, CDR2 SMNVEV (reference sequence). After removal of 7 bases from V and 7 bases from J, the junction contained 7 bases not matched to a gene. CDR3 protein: CASMPGTVNSPLHF. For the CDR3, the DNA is TGTGCCAGCATGCCGGGGACAGTCAATTCACCCCTCCACTTT.

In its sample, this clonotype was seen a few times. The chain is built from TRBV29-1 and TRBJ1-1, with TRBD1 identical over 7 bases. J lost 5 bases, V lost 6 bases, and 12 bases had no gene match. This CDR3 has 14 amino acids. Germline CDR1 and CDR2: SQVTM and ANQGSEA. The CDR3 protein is CSVERGGQGTEAFF. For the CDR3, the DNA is TGCAGCGTAGAGAGAGGGGGCCAAGGGACTGAAGCTTTCTTT.

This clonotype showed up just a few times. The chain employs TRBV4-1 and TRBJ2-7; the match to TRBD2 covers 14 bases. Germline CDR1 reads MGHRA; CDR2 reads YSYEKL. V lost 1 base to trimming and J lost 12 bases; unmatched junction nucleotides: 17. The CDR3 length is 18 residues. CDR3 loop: CASSQASPGTSGGPSPYF. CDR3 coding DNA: TGCGCCAGCAGCCAAGCCTCTCCCGGGACTAGCGGGGGACCCAGCCCGTACTTC.

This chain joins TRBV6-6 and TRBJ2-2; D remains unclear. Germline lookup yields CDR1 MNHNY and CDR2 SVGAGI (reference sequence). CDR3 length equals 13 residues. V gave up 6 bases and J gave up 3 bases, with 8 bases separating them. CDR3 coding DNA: TGTGCCAGCAGGAACGGCGACACCGGGGAGCTGTTTTTT. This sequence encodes CASRNGDTGELFF.

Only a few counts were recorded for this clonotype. The CDR3 region is CASSPRASGAREQFF. The CDR3, as DNA: TGTGCCAGCAGTCCTCGGGCTAGCGGGGCGAGGGAGCAGTTCTTC. This chain links TRBV6-5 with TRBJ2-1; TRBD2 matches at 9 bases. The CDR3 loop spans 15 amino acids. CDR1 and CDR2 (germline): MNHEY, SVGAGI. V lost 5 bases and J lost 10; bases outside the gene matches: 12.

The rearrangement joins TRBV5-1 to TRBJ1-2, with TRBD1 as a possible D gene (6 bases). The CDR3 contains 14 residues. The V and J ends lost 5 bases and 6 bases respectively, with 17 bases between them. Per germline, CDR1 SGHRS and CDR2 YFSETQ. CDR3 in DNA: TGCGCCAGCAGTCCGTCGGGGGGGGCTCATGGCTACACCTTC. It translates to CASSPSGGAHGYTF.

This chain's CDR3 is CATSREWTGLSGANVLTF. CDR3 bases: TGTGCCACCAGCAGAGAATGGACAGGTCTCTCTGGGGCCAACGTCCTGACTTTC. The V gene is TRBV15, the J gene TRBJ2-6; 7 positions match TRBD1. V lost 0 bases and J lost 0; bases outside the gene matches: 5. Germline V CDR1 and CDR2: LNHNV, YYDKDF (reference sequence). The length of the CDR3 is 18 residues.

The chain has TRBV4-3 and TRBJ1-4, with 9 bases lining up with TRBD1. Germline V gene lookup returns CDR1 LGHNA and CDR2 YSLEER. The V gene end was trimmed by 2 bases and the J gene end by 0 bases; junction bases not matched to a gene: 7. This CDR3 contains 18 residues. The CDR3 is CASSQLTGGFSTNEKLFF. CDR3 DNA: TGCGCCAGCAGCCAACTGACAGGGGGATTTTCAACTAATGAAAAACTGTTTTTT.

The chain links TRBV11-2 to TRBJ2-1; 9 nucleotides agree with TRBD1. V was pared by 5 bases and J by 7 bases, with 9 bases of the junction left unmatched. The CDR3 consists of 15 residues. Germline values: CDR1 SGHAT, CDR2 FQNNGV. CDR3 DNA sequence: TGTGCCAGCAGCGTTACCGGGACAGGGTTAAATGAGCAGTTCTTC. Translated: CASSVTGTGLNEQFF.

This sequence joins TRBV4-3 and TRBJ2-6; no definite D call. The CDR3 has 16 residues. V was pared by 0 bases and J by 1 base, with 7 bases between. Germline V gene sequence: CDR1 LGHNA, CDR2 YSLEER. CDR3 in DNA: TGCGCCAGCAGCCAAGAATACGCATCTGGGGCCAACGTCCTGACTTTC. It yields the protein CASSQEYASGANVLTF.

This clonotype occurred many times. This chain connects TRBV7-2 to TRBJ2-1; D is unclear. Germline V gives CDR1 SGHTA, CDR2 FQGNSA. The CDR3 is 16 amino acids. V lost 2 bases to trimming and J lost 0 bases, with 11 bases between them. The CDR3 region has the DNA TGTGCCAGCAGCTTAAATCCCGCAGTCTCCTACAATGAGCAGTTCTTC. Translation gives CASSLNPAVSYNEQFF.

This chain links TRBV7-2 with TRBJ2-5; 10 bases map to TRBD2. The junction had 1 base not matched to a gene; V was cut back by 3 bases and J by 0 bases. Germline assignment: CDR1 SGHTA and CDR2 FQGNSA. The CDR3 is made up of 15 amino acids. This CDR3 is CASSFSGGYQETQYF. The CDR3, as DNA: TGTGCCAGCAGCTTTAGCGGGGGGTACCAAGAGACCCAGTACTTC.

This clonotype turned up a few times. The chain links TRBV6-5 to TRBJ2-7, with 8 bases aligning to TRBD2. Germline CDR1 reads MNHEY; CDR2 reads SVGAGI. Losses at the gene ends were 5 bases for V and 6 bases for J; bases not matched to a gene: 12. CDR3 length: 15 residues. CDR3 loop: CASSRSGGRGGEQYF. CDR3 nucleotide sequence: TGTGCCAGCAGTCGCAGCGGGGGCCGAGGCGGCGAGCAGTACTTC.

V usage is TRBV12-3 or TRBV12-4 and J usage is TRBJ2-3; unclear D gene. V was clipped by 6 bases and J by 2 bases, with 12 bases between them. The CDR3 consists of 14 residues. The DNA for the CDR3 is TGTGCCAGCAGCCGCAGCCTCGACACAGATACGCAGTATTTT. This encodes CASSRSLDTDTQYF.

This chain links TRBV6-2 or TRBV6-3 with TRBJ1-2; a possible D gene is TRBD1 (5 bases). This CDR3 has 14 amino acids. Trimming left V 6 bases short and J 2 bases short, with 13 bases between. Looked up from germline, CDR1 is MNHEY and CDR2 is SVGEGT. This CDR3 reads CASRSGGGNYGYTF. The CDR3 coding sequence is TGTGCCAGCAGGTCCGGCGGGGGAAACTATGGCTACACCTTC.

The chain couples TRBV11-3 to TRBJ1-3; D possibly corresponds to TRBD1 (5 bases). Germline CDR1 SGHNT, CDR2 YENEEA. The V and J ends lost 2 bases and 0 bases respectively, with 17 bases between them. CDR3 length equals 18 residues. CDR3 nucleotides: TGTGCCAGCAGCTTATCGCAAGGCGGGACCACCTCTGGAAACACCATATATTTT. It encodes CASSLSQGGTTSGNTIYF. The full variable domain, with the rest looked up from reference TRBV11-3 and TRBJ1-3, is EAGVVQSPRYKIIEKKQPVAFWCNPISGHNTLYWYLQNLGQGPELLIRYENEEAVDDSQLPKDRFSAERLKGVDSTLKIQPAELGDSAVYLCASSLSQGGTTSGNTIYFGEGSWLTVV.

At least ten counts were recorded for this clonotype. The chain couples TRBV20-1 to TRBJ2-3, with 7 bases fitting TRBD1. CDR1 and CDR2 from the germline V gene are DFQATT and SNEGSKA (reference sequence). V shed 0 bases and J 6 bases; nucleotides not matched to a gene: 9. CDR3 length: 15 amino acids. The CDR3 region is CSARDQGGPQDTQYF. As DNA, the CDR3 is TGCAGTGCTAGAGATCAAGGGGGCCCCCAGGATACGCAGTATTTT.

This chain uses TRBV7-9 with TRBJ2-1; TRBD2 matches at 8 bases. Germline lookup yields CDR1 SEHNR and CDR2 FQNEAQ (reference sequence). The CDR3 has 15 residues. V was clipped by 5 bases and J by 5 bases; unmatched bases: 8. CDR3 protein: CASSPRLATHNEQFF. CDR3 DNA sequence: TGTGCCAGCAGCCCCCGACTAGCGACCCACAATGAGCAGTTCTTC.

The CDR3 here is CASSFTSGSQETQYF. The CDR3 DNA sequence: TGCGCCAGCAGCTTTACTAGCGGGAGCCAAGAGACCCAGTACTTC. The chain employs TRBV5-1 and TRBJ2-5; 11 bases are shared with TRBD2. Germline V CDR1 and CDR2: SGHRS, YFSETQ. Losses at the gene ends were 2 bases for V and 1 base for J; bases not matched to a gene: 1. The CDR3 loop spans 15 amino acids.

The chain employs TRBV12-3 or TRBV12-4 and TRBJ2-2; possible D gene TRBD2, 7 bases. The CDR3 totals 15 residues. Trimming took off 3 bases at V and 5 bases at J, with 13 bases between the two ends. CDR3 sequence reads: CASSLGGGETGELFF. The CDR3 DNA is TGTGCCAGCAGTTTGGGAGGGGGTGAGACCGGGGAGCTGTTTTTT.

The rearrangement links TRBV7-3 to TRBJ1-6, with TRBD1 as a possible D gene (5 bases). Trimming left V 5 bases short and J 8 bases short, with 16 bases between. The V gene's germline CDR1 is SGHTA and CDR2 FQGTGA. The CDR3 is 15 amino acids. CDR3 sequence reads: CASSPLPGRDSPLHF. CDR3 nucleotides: TGTGCCAGCAGCCCTTTACCAGGGAGGGATTCACCCCTCCACTTT.